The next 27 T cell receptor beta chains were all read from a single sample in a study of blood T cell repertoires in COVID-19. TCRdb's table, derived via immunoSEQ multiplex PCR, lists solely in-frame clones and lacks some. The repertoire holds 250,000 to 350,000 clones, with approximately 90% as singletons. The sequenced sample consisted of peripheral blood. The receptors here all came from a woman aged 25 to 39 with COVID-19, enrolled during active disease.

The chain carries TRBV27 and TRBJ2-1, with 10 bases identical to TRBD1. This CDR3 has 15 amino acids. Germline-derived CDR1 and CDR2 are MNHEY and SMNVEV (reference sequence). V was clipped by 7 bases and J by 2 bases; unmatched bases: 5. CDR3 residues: CASNSGTGAYNEQFF. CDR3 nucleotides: TGTGCCAGCAACTCCGGGACAGGGGCCTACAATGAGCAGTTCTTC.

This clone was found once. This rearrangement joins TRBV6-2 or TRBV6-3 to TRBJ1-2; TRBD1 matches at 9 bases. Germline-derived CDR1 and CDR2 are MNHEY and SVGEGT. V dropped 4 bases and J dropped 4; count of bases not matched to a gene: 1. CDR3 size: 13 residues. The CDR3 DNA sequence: TGTGCCAGCAGTTCGGGACAGGGCTATGGCTACACCTTC. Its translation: CASSSGQGYGYTF.

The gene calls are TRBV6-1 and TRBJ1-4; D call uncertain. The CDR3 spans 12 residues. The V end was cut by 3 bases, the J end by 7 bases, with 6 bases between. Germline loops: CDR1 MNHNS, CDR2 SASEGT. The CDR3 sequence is CASSEHGEKLFF. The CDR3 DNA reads TGTGCCAGCAGTGAGCACGGTGAAAAACTGTTTTTT.

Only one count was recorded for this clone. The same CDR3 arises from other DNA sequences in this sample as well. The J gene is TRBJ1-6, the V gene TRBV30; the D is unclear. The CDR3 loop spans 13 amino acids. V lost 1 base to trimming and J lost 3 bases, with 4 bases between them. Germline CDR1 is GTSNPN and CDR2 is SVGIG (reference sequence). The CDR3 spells CAWSDSYNSPLHF. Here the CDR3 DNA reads TGTGCCTGGAGTGACAGCTATAATTCACCCCTCCACTTT. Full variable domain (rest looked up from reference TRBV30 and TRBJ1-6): SQTIHQWPATLVQPVGSPLSLECTVEGTSNPNLYWYRQAAGRGLQLLFYSVGIGQISSEVPQNLSASRPQDRQFILSSKKLLLSDSGFYLCAWSDSYNSPLHFGNGTRLTVT.

The CDR3 is CASSSSVHEQFF. In DNA, the CDR3 is TGTGCCAGCAGCTCCTCGGTTCATGAGCAGTTCTTC. The chain recombines TRBV11-2 with TRBJ2-1, with unresolved D. Germline lookup yields CDR1 SGHAT and CDR2 FQNNGV. Trimming left V 4 bases short and J 8 bases short, with 9 bases between. The CDR3 sequence is 12 residues long.

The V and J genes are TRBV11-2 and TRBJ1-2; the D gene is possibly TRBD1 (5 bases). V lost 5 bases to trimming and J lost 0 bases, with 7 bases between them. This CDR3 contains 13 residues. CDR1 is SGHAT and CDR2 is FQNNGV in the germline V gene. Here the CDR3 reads CASSEDTNYGYTF. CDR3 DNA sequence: TGTGCCAGCAGCGAGGACACTAACTATGGCTACACCTTC.

The CDR3 loop reads CASSPNSGTGGTGELFF. The CDR3 DNA is TGTGCCAGCAGCCCAAATAGTGGGACAGGAGGCACCGGGGAGCTGTTTTTT. The chain recombines TRBV9 with TRBJ2-2; 8 positions agree with TRBD1. The V gene's germline CDR1 is SGDLS and CDR2 YYNGEE. J gave up 4 bases and V 4 bases, and 12 bases lay outside the gene matches. This CDR3 region has 17 residues.

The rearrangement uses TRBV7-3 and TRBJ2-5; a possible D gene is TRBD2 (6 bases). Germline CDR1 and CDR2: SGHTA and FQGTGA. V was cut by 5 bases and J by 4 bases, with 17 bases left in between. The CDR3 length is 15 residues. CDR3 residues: CASSPVGGERETQYF. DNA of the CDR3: TGTGCCAGCAGCCCAGTGGGCGGGGAAAGAGAGACCCAGTACTTC.

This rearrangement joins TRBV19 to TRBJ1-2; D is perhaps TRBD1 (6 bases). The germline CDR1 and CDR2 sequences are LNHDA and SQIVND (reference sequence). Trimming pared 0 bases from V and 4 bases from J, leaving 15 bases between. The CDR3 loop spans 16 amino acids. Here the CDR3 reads CASSIDDGQLGYGYTF. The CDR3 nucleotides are TGTGCCAGTAGTATAGATGACGGACAGCTCGGCTATGGCTACACCTTC.

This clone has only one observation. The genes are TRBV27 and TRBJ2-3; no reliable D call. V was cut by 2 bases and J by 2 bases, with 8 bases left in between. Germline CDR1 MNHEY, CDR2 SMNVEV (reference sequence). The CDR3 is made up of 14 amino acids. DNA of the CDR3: TGTGCCAGCAGTTTAACGCAGGCCACAGATACGCAGTATTTT. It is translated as CASSLTQATDTQYF.

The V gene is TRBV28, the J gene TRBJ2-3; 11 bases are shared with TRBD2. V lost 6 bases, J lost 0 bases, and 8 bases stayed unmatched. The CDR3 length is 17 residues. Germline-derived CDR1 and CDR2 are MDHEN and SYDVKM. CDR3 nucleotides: TGTGCCAGCAGAACTAGCGGGAGCGGCTGGAGCACAGATACGCAGTATTTT. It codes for CASRTSGSGWSTDTQYF.

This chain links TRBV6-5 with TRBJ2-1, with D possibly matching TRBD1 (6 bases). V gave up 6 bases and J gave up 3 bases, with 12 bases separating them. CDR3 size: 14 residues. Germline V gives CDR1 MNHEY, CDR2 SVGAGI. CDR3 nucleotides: TGTGCCAGCAGGCCGGGACACCTCTACAATGAGCAGTTCTTC. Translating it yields CASRPGHLYNEQFF.

CDR3 sequence reads: CASSLSPGTSTEAFF. CDR3 DNA sequence: TGTGCCAGCAGTTTATCTCCCGGGACATCCACTGAAGCTTTCTTT. The V and J genes are TRBV28 and TRBJ1-1; weak D call: TRBD1 (6 bases). Trimming removed 1 base at V and 4 bases at J, with 13 bases between. Germline values: CDR1 MDHEN, CDR2 SYDVKM. The CDR3 is made up of 15 amino acids.

The CDR3 loop is CASSGQVSGYTF. The CDR3 bases are TGTGCCAGCAGTGGACAGGTTTCTGGCTACACCTTC. The gene calls are TRBV28 and TRBJ1-2, with 7 bases fitting TRBD1. V trimming: 5 bases; J trimming: 7 bases; junction bases outside the gene matches: 4. This CDR3 is built from 12 residues. Germline CDR1 reads MDHEN; CDR2 reads SYDVKM.

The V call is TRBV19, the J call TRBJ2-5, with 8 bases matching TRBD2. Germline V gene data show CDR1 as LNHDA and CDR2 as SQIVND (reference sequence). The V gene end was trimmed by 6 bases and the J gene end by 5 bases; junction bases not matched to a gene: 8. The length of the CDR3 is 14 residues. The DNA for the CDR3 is TGTGCCAGTAGGAGCAGCGGGAGCGGGGAGACCCAGTACTTC. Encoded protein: CASRSSGSGETQYF.

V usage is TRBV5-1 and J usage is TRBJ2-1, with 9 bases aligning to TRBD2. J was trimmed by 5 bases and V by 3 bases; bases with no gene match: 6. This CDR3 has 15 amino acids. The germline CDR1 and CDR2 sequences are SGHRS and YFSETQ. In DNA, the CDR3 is TGCGCCAGCAGCTCCGGGACTAGCAGGAACAATGAGCAGTTCTTC. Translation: CASSSGTSRNNEQFF.

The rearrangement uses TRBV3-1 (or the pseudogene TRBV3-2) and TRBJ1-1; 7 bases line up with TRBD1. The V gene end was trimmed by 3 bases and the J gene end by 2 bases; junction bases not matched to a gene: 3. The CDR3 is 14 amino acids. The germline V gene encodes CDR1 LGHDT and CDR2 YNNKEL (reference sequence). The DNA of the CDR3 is TGTGCCAGCAGCCAGAGGGACAGTAACACTGAAGCTTTCTTT. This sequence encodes CASSQRDSNTEAFF.

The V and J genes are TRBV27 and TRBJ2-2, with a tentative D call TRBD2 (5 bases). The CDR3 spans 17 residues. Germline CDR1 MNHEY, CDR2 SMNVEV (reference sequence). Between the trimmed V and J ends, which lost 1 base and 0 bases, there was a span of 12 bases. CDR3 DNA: TGTGCCAGCAGTTTATTCCCCAGCGGTACGAACACCGGGGAGCTGTTTTTT. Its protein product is CASSLFPSGTNTGELFF.

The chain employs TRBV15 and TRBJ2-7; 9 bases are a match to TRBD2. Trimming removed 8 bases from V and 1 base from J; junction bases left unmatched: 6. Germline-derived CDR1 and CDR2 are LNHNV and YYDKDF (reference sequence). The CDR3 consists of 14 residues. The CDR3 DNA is TGTGCCACCCAACCGGGACTAGCATCCTACGAGCAGTACTTC. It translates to CATQPGLASYEQYF.

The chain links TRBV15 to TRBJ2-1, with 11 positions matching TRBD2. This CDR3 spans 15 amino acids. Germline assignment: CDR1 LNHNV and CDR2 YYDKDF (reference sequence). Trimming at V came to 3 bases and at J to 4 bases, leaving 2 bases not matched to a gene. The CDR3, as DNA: TGTGCCACCAGCAGTACTAGCGGGAGATACAATGAGCAGTTCTTC. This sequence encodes CATSSTSGRYNEQFF.

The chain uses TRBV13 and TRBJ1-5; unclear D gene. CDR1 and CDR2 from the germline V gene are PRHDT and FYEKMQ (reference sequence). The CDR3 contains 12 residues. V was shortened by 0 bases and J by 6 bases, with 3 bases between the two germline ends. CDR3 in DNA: TGTGCCAGCAGCTTAGGGAGTCAGCCCCAGCATTTT. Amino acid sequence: CASSLGSQPQHF.

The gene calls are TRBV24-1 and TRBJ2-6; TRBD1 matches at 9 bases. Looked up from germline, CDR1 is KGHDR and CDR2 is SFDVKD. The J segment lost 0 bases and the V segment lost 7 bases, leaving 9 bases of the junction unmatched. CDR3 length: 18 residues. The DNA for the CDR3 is TGTGCCACCAGCTTTTCGGGACAGGGACTCTCTGGGGCCAACGTCCTGACTTTC. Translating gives CATSFSGQGLSGANVLTF.

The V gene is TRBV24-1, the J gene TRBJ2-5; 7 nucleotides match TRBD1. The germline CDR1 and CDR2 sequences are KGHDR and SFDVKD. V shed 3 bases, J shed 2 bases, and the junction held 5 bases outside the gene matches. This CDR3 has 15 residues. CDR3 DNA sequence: TGTGCCACCAGTGATACGGGACAGATGCAAGAGACCCAGTACTTC. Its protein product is CATSDTGQMQETQYF.

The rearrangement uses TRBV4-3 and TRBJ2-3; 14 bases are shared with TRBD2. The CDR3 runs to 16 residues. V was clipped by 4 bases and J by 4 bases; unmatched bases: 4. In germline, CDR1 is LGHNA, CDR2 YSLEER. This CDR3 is CASSPGTSGSPDTQYF. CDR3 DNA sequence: TGCGCCAGCAGCCCAGGGACTAGCGGGAGCCCAGATACGCAGTATTTT.

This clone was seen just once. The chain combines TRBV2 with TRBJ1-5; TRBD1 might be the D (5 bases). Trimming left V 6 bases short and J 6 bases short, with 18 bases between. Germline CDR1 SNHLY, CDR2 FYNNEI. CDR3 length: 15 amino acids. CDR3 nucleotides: TGTGCCAGCAGGGATAATATGGTGGGGGGTCAGCCCCAGCATTTT. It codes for CASRDNMVGGQPQHF.

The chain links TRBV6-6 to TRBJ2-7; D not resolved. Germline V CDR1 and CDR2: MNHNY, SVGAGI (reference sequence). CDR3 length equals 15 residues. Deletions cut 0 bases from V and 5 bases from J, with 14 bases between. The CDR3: CASSYSARSPNEQYF. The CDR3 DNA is TGTGCCAGCAGTTACTCGGCCAGATCCCCCAACGAGCAGTACTTC.

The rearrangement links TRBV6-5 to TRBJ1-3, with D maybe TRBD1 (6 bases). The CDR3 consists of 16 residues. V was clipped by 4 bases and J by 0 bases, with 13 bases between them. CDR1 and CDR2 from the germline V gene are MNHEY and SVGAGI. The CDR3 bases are TGTGCCAGCAGTTCGAGGGGGAGCCACTCTGGAAACACCATATATTTT. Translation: CASSSRGSHSGNTIYF.